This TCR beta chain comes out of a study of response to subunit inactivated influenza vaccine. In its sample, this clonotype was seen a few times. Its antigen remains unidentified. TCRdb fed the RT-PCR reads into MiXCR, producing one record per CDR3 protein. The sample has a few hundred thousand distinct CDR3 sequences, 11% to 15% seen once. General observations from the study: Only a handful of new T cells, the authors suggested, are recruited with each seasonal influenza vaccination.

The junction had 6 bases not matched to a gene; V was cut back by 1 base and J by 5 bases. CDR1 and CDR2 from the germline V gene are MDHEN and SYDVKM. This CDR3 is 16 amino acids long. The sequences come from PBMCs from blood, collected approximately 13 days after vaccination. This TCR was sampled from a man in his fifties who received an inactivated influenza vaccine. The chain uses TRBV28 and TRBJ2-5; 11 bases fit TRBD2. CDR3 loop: CASSLSLAGGGETQYF. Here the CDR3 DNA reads TGTGCCAGCAGTTTATCCTTAGCGGGAGGGGGCGAGACCCAGTACTTC.